This T cell receptor beta chain was obtained from a study of identical twins (dated by TCRdb to 2016 to 2018). A note on the overall study: To test whether fetal clonotypes persist, the study used deep sequencing on TCR alpha and beta repertoires from monozygotic twins, unrelated adults of various ages, and cord blood. To rule out contamination, the twin experiments were replicated at different times with different library preparation protocols. What the work shows at the level of the full study, not this receptor alone: The excess sharing between twins in beta out-of-frame sequences was weaker because fewer shared sequences reduced the signal-to-noise ratio. Compared with coincidental sharing between unrelated individuals, out-of-frame TCR alpha sequences shared between twins had an excess of sequences with low generation probability. Out-of-frame TCR alpha sharing in monozygotic twins was systematically underestimated by recombination models, whereas sharing between unrelated individuals was in agreement with the recombination models. Invariant T cells such as MAIT and iNKT could partly confound zero-insertion analyses, although diverse VJ usage argued against such confounding for most clonotypes. Because the same donors could not be followed over many years, the conclusions depended on cross-sectional statistical analysis. Fewer insertions were carried by abundant cord blood beta clonotypes, a similar but weaker trend appeared in young adult naive repertoires, and no such trend appeared in memory repertoires.

On this clonotype itself: What antigen it recognizes has not been identified. Base-call qualities are not available, and no considerably larger clone is one nucleotide away.

Every donor in the study was a healthy Caucasian. The germline V gene sets CDR1 to MDHEN and CDR2 to SYDVKM. From its cysteine to its phenylalanine, the CDR3 spans 14 amino acids. The sequence is cut down to CDR3 DNA, 42 bases in frame from base 1. The trim is 6 bases for V and 5 bases for J, with a gap of 15 bases between the germline ends. Library preparation used 5' RACE. Sequencing was carried out with an Illumina HiSeq 2000. A universal primer binding site was introduced by template switching, and a unique molecular identifier was present in the final cDNA, enabling accurate counting of TCR cDNA molecules. First-strand cDNA for TCR alpha and beta chains was synthesized from specific primers in the conserved constant-segment region. Each cDNA library was double barcoded, with a SMART-Mk sample barcode plus Illumina barcodes, to control for contamination. TruSeq adapter sequences and Illumina sample barcodes were added in two successive PCR steps. The TCR alpha and beta cDNA libraries were sequenced on the Illumina HiSeq platform using custom primers. The paper's data handling went like this. MiGEC processed the raw reads to extract unique molecular identifiers, while MiXCR was used to determine the CDR3 positions. Recombination models were inferred per individual with the repgenHMM and IGoR tools using an EM algorithm. Shared clonotypes were analyzed with the tcR package in R, and sharing was normalized by the product of cloneset sizes. To study raw recombination without the effects of thymic and clonal selection, out-of-frame nonproductive sequences were analyzed. TCRdb applied fastp at Q25 and MiXCR to the public reads, then kept only in-frame beta chains. Rows with a matching CDR3 protein are joined into one entry that keeps the most common DNA and genes. TCRdb, not the original authors, processed these V and J calls. This sample has roughly 1.6 million distinct CDR3 sequences in its table, and 25% to 35% of those were observed once. More than 0.25% of the sample is held by the ten biggest clonotypes.

Material: cord blood. The receptor chain draws on TRBV28 and TRBJ2-3; a tentative D match to TRBD2 spans 5 bases. The sequence derives from a newborn girl in good health. The nucleotide sequence is TGTGCCAGCAGCCGAGCGGAGTGGGGAGATACGCAGTATTTT. Translated, it gives CASSRAEWGDTQYF.